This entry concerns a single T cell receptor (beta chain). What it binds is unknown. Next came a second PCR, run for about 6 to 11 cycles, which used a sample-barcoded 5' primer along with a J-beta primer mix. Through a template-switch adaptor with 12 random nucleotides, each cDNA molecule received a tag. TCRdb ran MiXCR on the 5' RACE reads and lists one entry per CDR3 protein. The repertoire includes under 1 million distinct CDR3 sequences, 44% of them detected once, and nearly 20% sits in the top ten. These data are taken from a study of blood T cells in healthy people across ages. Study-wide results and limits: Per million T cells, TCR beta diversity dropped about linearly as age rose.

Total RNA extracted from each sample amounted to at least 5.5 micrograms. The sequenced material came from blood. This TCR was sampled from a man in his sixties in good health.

DNA for the CDR3: TGTGCCACCAGTAGGAGGCTCTACAATGAGCAGTACTTC. Protein product: CATSRRLYNEQYF. The chain is built from TRBV15 and TRBJ2-1; a weak D match, TRBD2 (5 bases). The closer fit of TRBJ2-7 to the DNA end suggests the J call may be wrong. The germline V gene has CDR1 LNHNV and CDR2 YYDKDF (reference sequence). The CDR3 has 13 amino acids.